This TCR beta chain is from a study of post-analysis software for immune sequencing data. General study points: Among 4 or 5 TRBV segments more frequent in patients than controls were TRBV5-6, TRBV5-1 and TRBV20-1.

A few counts support this clonotype. Antigen unknown. Incorporated into the TCR beta cDNA libraries were unique molecular identifiers, which served to reduce PCR and sequencing biases. Researchers reported roughly 510,000 cDNA molecules coming from roughly 1 to 10 million T cells. Using its own MiXCR run on the PCR reads, TCRdb lists one record per CDR3 protein. This sample has about 820,000 distinct CDR3 sequences, with around 50% found just once. V was clipped by 0 bases and J by 4 bases, with 16 bases between them. The CDR3 covers 16 residues. The germline CDR1 and CDR2 sequences are MGHRA and YSYEKL.

The sequence was obtained from a girl between 10 and 17 years old with multiple sclerosis. The rearrangement uses TRBV4-1 and TRBJ2-7, with a weak D call TRBD1 (8 bases). The sequencing sample was made of blood. The CDR3: CASSQEGTGGGYEQYF. In nucleotides, the CDR3 is TGCGCCAGCAGCCAAGAAGGAACAGGGGGGGGATACGAGCAGTACTTC.